Each of the 24 T cell receptor beta chains below was sequenced from the same sample in a study of cytomegalovirus exposure and HLA in healthy donors. PCR primers comprised 60 Vbeta and 13 Jbeta primers. Assay: immunoSEQ multiplex PCR; the TCRdb copy retains only in-frame clones and omits some. The repertoire holds 80,000 or so clones, with around 78% as singletons. Sequenced material: PBMCs. The receptors originated from a man aged 40-50 years in good health and CMV-seronegative.

This clone was observed a handful of times. The chain uses TRBV5-1 and TRBJ2-5, with D perhaps matching TRBD1 (6 bases). CDR3 length equals 14 residues. Germline V lookup: CDR1 SGHRS, CDR2 YFSETQ. The V end was cut by 0 bases, the J end by 5 bases, with 11 bases between. The CDR3 reads CASSLEGEGETQYF. The DNA for the CDR3 is TGCGCCAGCAGCTTGGAGGGGGAAGGGGAGACCCAGTACTTC. Filled out from reference TRBV5-1 and TRBJ2-5, the complete variable domain reads KAGVTQTPRYLIKTRGQQVTLSCSPISGHRSVSWYQQTPGQGLQFLFEYFSETQRNKGNFPGRFSGRQFSNSRSEMNVSTLELGDSALYLCASSLEGEGETQYFGPGTRLLVL.

The V and J genes are TRBV5-1 and TRBJ1-3; D is undetermined. Per the germline V gene, CDR1 is SGHRS and CDR2 is YFSETQ. With 1 base removed from V and 0 bases from J, the gap between germline ends came to 14 bases. The CDR3 has 17 residues. Here the CDR3 DNA reads TGCGCCAGCAGCTTGTTTGGGAGCCGAACCTCTGGAAACACCATATATTTT. Translated, it gives CASSLFGSRTSGNTIYF. The entire variable domain, with the rest obtained from reference TRBV5-1 and TRBJ1-3, is as follows: KAGVTQTPRYLIKTRGQQVTLSCSPISGHRSVSWYQQTPGQGLQFLFEYFSETQRNKGNFPGRFSGRQFSNSRSEMNVSTLELGDSALYLCASSLFGSRTSGNTIYFGEGSWLTVV.

V is TRBV7-6 and J is TRBJ2-7; 8 bases align to TRBD2. The CDR3 is 15 amino acids. V gave up 5 bases and J gave up 0 bases; unmatched junction bases: 6. CDR1 is SGHVS, CDR2 FNYEAQ, per germline. The CDR3 region has the DNA TGTGCCAGCAGCCCGAGCGGGGGCCCCTCCTACGAGCAGTACTTC. Translation gives CASSPSGGPSYEQYF.

This clone is termed medium-sized. V usage is TRBV6-6 and J usage is TRBJ1-3, with D possibly TRBD1 on 5 matching bases. CDR1 and CDR2 from the germline V gene are MNHNY and SVGAGI (reference sequence). This CDR3 region has 16 residues. V shed 0 bases and J shed 0 bases, with 9 bases lying between them. The CDR3 nucleotides read TGTGCCAGCAGTTACTCAGGACAAGCCTCTGGAAACACCATATATTTT. Its protein is CASSYSGQASGNTIYF.

This clone occurred once. This chain connects TRBV11-2 to TRBJ2-3; 7 bases agree with TRBD1. Germline-derived CDR1 and CDR2 are SGHAT and FQNNGV. The CDR3 loop spans 16 amino acids. V lost 3 bases, J lost 2 bases, and 8 bases stayed unmatched. The CDR3 reads CASSFQLGTATDTQYF. The CDR3 bases are TGTGCCAGCAGCTTCCAATTGGGGACAGCCACAGATACGCAGTATTTT. The entire variable domain, with the rest obtained from reference TRBV11-2 and TRBJ2-3, is as follows: EAGVAQSPRYKIIEKRQSVAFWCNPISGHATLYWYQQILGQGPKLLIQFQNNGVVDDSQLPKDRFSAERLKGVDSTLKIQPAKLEDSAVYLCASSFQLGTATDTQYFGPGTRLTVL.

This clone was found a few times. V is TRBV5-6 and J is TRBJ2-2, with TRBD1 as a possible D gene (5 bases). V dropped 1 base and J dropped 0 bases, with 10 bases sitting between them. The V gene's germline CDR1 is SGHDT and CDR2 YYEEEE. This CDR3 region has 16 residues. The CDR3 bases are TGTGCCAGCAGCTTGTTACAGGCTGCGAACACCGGGGAGCTGTTTTTT. Residues: CASSLLQAANTGELFF.

The V call is TRBV19, the J call TRBJ2-5, with TRBD1 as a possible D gene (5 bases). The CDR3 is 11 amino acids. V was pared by 3 bases and J by 6 bases, with 5 bases between. From germline, CDR1 is LNHDA and CDR2 SQIVND (reference sequence). Here the CDR3 DNA reads TGTGCCAGTAGTATGGGGCAGACCCAGTACTTC. Its translation: CASSMGQTQYF.

For the CDR3, the DNA is TGTGCCAGCAGCTTTGGGGCCGCGTCTTTGCATGAGCAGTTCTTC. The encoded protein is CASSFGAASLHEQFF. The rearrangement joins TRBV5-4 to TRBJ2-1; D is perhaps TRBD1 (5 bases). The germline V and J ends were trimmed by 2 bases and 8 bases, with 17 bases remaining between them. CDR1 is SGHNT, CDR2 YYREEE, per germline (reference sequence). This CDR3 is built from 15 residues.

To note about this clone: One end of the junction fails to match germline, which may point to a read error. The V gene is TRBV7-9, the J gene TRBJ2-3; 8 bases are shared with TRBD1. Germline V gene data show CDR1 as SEHNR and CDR2 as FQNEAQ (reference sequence). The CDR3 totals 16 residues. The CDR3 coding sequence is TGTTCCAGCAGCACCCCGACAGGGGCTCCAGCAGATACGCAGTATTTT. The encoded protein is CSSSTPTGAPADTQYF.

For the CDR3, the DNA is TGCGCCAGCAGCTTGGAAGGGGGGGGGACCCAGTACTTC. Encoded protein: CASSLEGGGTQYF. The chain has TRBV5-1 and TRBJ2-5, with D possibly TRBD2 on 7 matching bases. Germline CDR1 reads SGHRS; CDR2 reads YFSETQ. There are 13 residues in the CDR3. V gave up 0 bases and J gave up 7 bases, with 10 bases separating them.

The rearrangement joins TRBV28 to TRBJ1-5; 8 bases align to TRBD1. The ends lost 5 bases at V and 4 bases at J; junction bases unmatched: 4. The CDR3 is 14 amino acids. Germline CDR1 and CDR2: MDHEN and SYDVKM. The CDR3, as DNA: TGTGCCAGCAGTCCGGACAGGGAGAATCAGCCCCAGCATTTT. The encoded protein is CASSPDRENQPQHF.

J is TRBJ1-5 and V is TRBV5-4; the D is unclear. This CDR3 has 15 residues. Germline-derived CDR1 and CDR2 are SGHNT and YYREEE (reference sequence). Between the trimmed V and J ends, which lost 0 bases and 0 bases, there was a span of 7 bases. CDR3 coding DNA: TGTGCCAGCAGCTTGGATTCAGATAGCAATCAGCCCCAGCATTTT. Protein sequence: CASSLDSDSNQPQHF.

Concerning this clone itself: Germline and junction disagree at one end, which may indicate a read error. The same CDR3 is also encoded by other DNA sequences in this sample. The V gene is TRBV5-1, the J gene TRBJ1-6, with 10 bases identical to TRBD1. Germline lookup yields CDR1 SGHRS and CDR2 YFSETQ. CDR3 length: 14 amino acids. This CDR3 reads CASSLGQGTSPLHF. The CDR3 DNA reads as TGTGCCAGCAGCTTGGGACAGGGGACTTCACCCCTCCACTTT. Using reference TRBV5-1 and TRBJ1-6 for the parts outside the CDR3, the full variable domain is KAGVTQTPRYLIKTRGQQVTLSCSPISGHRSVSWYQQTPGQGLQFLFEYFSETQRNKGNFPGRFSGRQFSNSRSEMNVSTLELGDSALYLCASSLGQGTSPLHFGNGTRLTVT.

V usage is TRBV27 and J usage is TRBJ2-2, with a tentative D call TRBD1 (5 bases). This CDR3 has 14 residues. Germline loops: CDR1 MNHEY, CDR2 SMNVEV (reference sequence). Trimming shortened V by 2 bases and J by 1 base, and 5 bases separated the two germline ends. Here the CDR3 reads CASSLRGNTGELFF. The CDR3 nucleotides are TGTGCCAGCAGTTTAAGGGGGAACACCGGGGAGCTGTTTTTT.

V usage is TRBV6-4 and J usage is TRBJ1-2, with 7 bases identical to TRBD1. V lost 5 bases, J lost 5 bases, and 8 bases stayed unmatched. CDR1 is MRHNA, CDR2 SNTAGT, per germline. CDR3 size: 14 residues. The CDR3 is CASSSGQAPYGYTF. The CDR3 DNA sequence: TGTGCCAGCAGTAGCGGACAGGCCCCTTATGGCTACACCTTC.

This clone has more than one count but fewer than ten. V is TRBV5-5 and J is TRBJ2-7; no clear D. V was cut by 0 bases and J by 3 bases, with 4 bases left in between. Germline CDR1 is SGHKS and CDR2 is YYEKEE (reference sequence). The CDR3 contains 12 residues. CDR3 nucleotide sequence: TGTGCCAGCAGCTTGGCCATCTACGAGCAGTACTTC. It encodes CASSLAIYEQYF.

This sequence joins TRBV7-8 and TRBJ1-3; TRBD1 aligns across 7 bases. Germline V gene sequence: CDR1 SGHVS, CDR2 FQNEAQ. Trimming took 1 base from V and 8 from J; bases not matched to a gene: 14. The CDR3 runs 17 residues. This chain's CDR3 is CASSLVGRQGRKDTIYF. The DNA of the CDR3 is TGTGCCAGCAGCTTAGTCGGGCGACAGGGTAGGAAGGACACCATATATTTT.

The chain has TRBV5-4 and TRBJ2-3, with TRBD2 matching 11 bases. Germline V gives CDR1 SGHNT, CDR2 YYREEE (reference sequence). The CDR3 covers 18 residues. V was pared by 4 bases and J by 4 bases, with 14 bases of the junction left unmatched. CDR3 in amino acids: CASSQTLLLAGGADTQYF. The CDR3 nucleotides are TGTGCCAGCAGCCAGACTCTTCTCTTAGCGGGGGGGGCAGATACGCAGTATTTT.

The genes are TRBV7-3 and TRBJ2-2, with TRBD1 identical over 7 bases. Germline CDR1 reads SGHTA; CDR2 reads FQGTGA. V lost 4 bases, J lost 2 bases, and 7 bases stayed unmatched. This CDR3 contains 16 residues. CDR3 sequence reads: CASSSGQALNTGELFF. The CDR3 bases are TGTGCCAGCAGCTCCGGACAGGCCTTAAACACCGGGGAGCTGTTTTTT.

This clone was seen once. The gene calls are TRBV6-1 and TRBJ1-2; D may be TRBD1 (5 bases). V was trimmed by 2 bases and J by 5 bases, leaving 9 bases between them. The CDR3 has 13 amino acids. The germline CDR1 and CDR2 sequences are MNHNS and SASEGT. CDR3 region: CASSERGTYGYTF. DNA of the CDR3: TGTGCCAGCAGTGAAAGAGGGACTTATGGCTACACCTTC.

V gene TRBV28 combines with J gene TRBJ2-4; TRBD1 is a possible D gene (6 bases). This CDR3 has 17 residues. Germline CDR1 MDHEN, CDR2 SYDVKM. The V end lost 5 bases, the J end lost 3 bases, and 20 bases lay between the germline ends. CDR3 in DNA: TGTGCCAGCAGTGAGAGGACATTCCTAGGGGGCAAAAACATTCAGTACTTC. This gives the protein CASSERTFLGGKNIQYF.

The rearrangement links TRBV7-2 to TRBJ1-2; TRBD1 is a possible D gene (5 bases). Trimming removed 0 bases from V and 5 bases from J, with 7 bases in between. The CDR3 has 13 amino acids. Germline CDR1 and CDR2: SGHTA and FQGNSA. The CDR3 DNA follows: TGTGCCAGCAGCTTAGCCAGGGAATATGGCTACACCTTC. Translated, it gives CASSLAREYGYTF. Full variable domain (rest looked up from reference TRBV7-2 and TRBJ1-2): GAGVSQSPSNKVTEKGKDVELRCDPISGHTALYWYRQSLGQGLEFLIYFQGNSAPDKSGLPSDRFSAERTGGSVSTLTIQRTQQEDSAVYLCASSLAREYGYTFGSGTRLTVV.

J is TRBJ2-4 and V is TRBV5-6, with 9 positions matching TRBD2. Germline CDR1 is SGHDT and CDR2 is YYEEEE. V dropped 0 bases and J dropped 11; count of bases not matched to a gene: 6. This CDR3 contains 14 residues. CDR3 sequence: CASSLEGGGAVQYF. The CDR3 nucleotides are TGTGCCAGCAGCTTGGAGGGCGGGGGGGCCGTTCAGTACTTC.

V usage is TRBV27 and J usage is TRBJ1-2; TRBD1 agrees at 7 bases. The CDR3 extends over 14 amino acids. Germline V gene lookup returns CDR1 MNHEY and CDR2 SMNVEV (reference sequence). V lost 6 bases, J lost 4 bases, and 8 bases stayed unmatched. CDR3 residues: CASSQRQGGYGYTF. In DNA form, the CDR3 reads TGTGCCAGCAGCCAGAGACAGGGAGGCTATGGCTACACCTTC.